One sample yielded the 21 T cell receptor beta chains listed below, sequenced in a study of cytomegalovirus exposure and HLA in healthy donors. Primers: 60 Vbeta forward and 13 Jbeta reverse. Generated by immunoSEQ multiplex PCR, the TCRdb table keeps only in-frame clones and is missing some. The repertoire includes over 90,000 clones, around 67% of them detected once, and under 3.5% sits in the top ten. Specimen: PBMCs. These receptors were taken from a woman aged 45-65 years in good health and CMV-seronegative.

In this sample, this clone turned up a few times. The chain carries TRBV7-9 and TRBJ2-1; TRBD1 is a possible D gene (5 bases). V lost 7 bases and J 3 bases, leaving 13 bases between the germline ends. Germline V lookup: CDR1 SEHNR, CDR2 FQNEAQ (reference sequence). The CDR3 length is 14 residues. The CDR3 region is CASTQGGVYNEQFF. The CDR3 DNA is TGTGCCAGCACCCAGGGCGGAGTCTACAATGAGCAGTTCTTC.

This clone was seen just once. J is TRBJ2-3 and V is TRBV7-2, with a possible D match to TRBD2 (6 bases). Germline CDR1 SGHTA, CDR2 FQGNSA. The CDR3 totals 18 residues. Deletions cut 1 base from V and 1 base from J, with 18 bases between. The DNA of the CDR3 is TGTGCCAGCAGCTTAGTTGGTAGACTAGTGATTGGCACAGATACGCAGTATTTT. Its translation: CASSLVGRLVIGTDTQYF.

The chain links TRBV7-8 to TRBJ1-4; no reliable D call. The CDR3 consists of 15 residues. The germline gives CDR1 SGHVS, CDR2 FQNEAQ. V lost 0 bases to trimming and J lost 2 bases, with 7 bases between them. CDR3 nucleotide sequence: TGTGCCAGCAGCTTAGCGGAACAGACTAATGAAAAACTGTTTTTT. Protein sequence: CASSLAEQTNEKLFF.

A single count supports this clone. The CDR3 is CASSYQGAIYF. The DNA for the CDR3 is TGTGCCAGCAGCTATCAGGGTGCCATATATTTT. V gene TRBV11-2 combines with J gene TRBJ1-3; TRBD1 might be the D (5 bases). The V gene lost 4 bases and the J gene lost 11 bases, with 9 bases spanning the gap. Per germline, CDR1 SGHAT and CDR2 FQNNGV. The CDR3 spans 11 residues.

This clone was observed a few times. The CDR3 sequence: CASSQDLNGNQPQHF. The CDR3 DNA reads as TGCGCCAGCAGCCAAGACCTCAACGGGAATCAGCCCCAGCATTTT. The chain uses TRBV4-1 and TRBJ1-5; D uncertain. V lost 0 bases, J lost 4 bases, and 10 bases lay in between. Germline values: CDR1 MGHRA, CDR2 YSYEKL. The CDR3 has 15 residues.

This sequence joins TRBV12-5 and TRBJ1-5; 7 bases align to TRBD1. J lost 7 bases, V lost 7 bases, and 13 bases had no gene match. There are 15 residues in the CDR3. From germline, CDR1 is LGHNT and CDR2 FRNRAP. Here the CDR3 reads CASAFGLQGDQPQHF. Written as DNA, the CDR3 is TGTGCTAGTGCCTTCGGTCTCCAGGGGGACCAGCCCCAGCATTTT.

V usage is TRBV6-5 and J usage is TRBJ1-5; D might be TRBD1 (5 bases). Germline V gene lookup returns CDR1 MNHEY and CDR2 SVGAGI. With 0 bases removed from V and 5 bases from J, the gap between germline ends came to 11 bases. The CDR3 runs to 15 residues. The CDR3 DNA is TGTGCCAGCAGTTACTCGATCTGGGGGGATCAGCCCCAGCATTTT. Protein: CASSYSIWGDQPQHF.

The chain employs TRBV27 and TRBJ1-4; maybe TRBD1 (6 bases). There are 14 residues in the CDR3. V lost 6 bases to trimming and J lost 6 bases, with 14 bases between them. CDR1 and CDR2 from the germline V gene are MNHEY and SMNVEV (reference sequence). CDR3 amino acids: CASSPGGLHEKLFF. The CDR3 nucleotides read TGTGCCAGCAGCCCCGGGGGGCTTCATGAAAAACTGTTTTTT.

The sample holds a few counts of this clone. This chain links TRBV7-2 with TRBJ2-1; D uncertain. Trimming took 4 bases from V and 9 from J, leaving 10 bases between them. This CDR3 contains 12 residues. Looked up from germline, CDR1 is SGHTA and CDR2 is FQGNSA. CDR3 in amino acids: CASSSTLIEQFF. The CDR3 nucleotides are TGTGCCAGCAGCTCAACTTTAATTGAGCAGTTCTTC.

This clone appeared a single time. The chain joins TRBV29-1 to TRBJ2-5; no reliable D call. The V end lost 1 base, the J end lost 5 bases, and 8 bases lay between the germline ends. This CDR3 has 12 amino acids. In germline, CDR1 is SQVTM, CDR2 ANQGSEA. In nucleotides, the CDR3 is TGCAGCGTTGAAGGATTAGTGGAGACCCAGTACTTC. It is translated as CSVEGLVETQYF.

This clone has a handful of counts. This rearrangement joins TRBV7-3 to TRBJ2-2; D not resolved. This CDR3 spans 13 amino acids. CDR1 SGHTA and CDR2 FQGTGA come from the germline V gene. Trimming pared 5 bases from V and 5 bases from J, leaving 9 bases between. DNA of the CDR3: TGTGCCAGCAGCGCGGAGCGAACCGGGGAGCTGTTTTTT. Its translation is CASSAERTGELFF.

The chain is built from TRBV4-1 and TRBJ2-7, with D unclear. V lost 0 bases and J 0 bases, leaving 9 bases between the germline ends. The CDR3 runs to 15 residues. From germline, CDR1 is MGHRA and CDR2 YSYEKL. CDR3 protein: CASSQDLAVSYEQYF. The CDR3 DNA reads as TGCGCCAGCAGCCAAGATCTGGCGGTCTCCTACGAGCAGTACTTC.

This rearrangement joins TRBV7-2 to TRBJ2-6; 10 nucleotides match TRBD2. V dropped 9 bases and J dropped 4; count of bases not matched to a gene: 9. Germline CDR1 reads SGHTA; CDR2 reads FQGNSA. The CDR3 covers 16 residues. Here the CDR3 reads CARSSGGTLGANVLTF. In DNA form, the CDR3 reads TGTGCCAGATCTAGCGGGGGCACCTTAGGGGCCAACGTCCTGACTTTC.

This clone was seen a few times. V gene TRBV14 combines with J gene TRBJ2-5, with 12 bases identical to TRBD2. CDR3 length: 19 residues. Germline V CDR1 and CDR2: SGHDN, FVKESK. After removal of 0 bases from V and 0 bases from J, the junction contained 8 bases not matched to a gene. The CDR3 protein is CASSQDLLAGGAYQETQYF. CDR3 nucleotides: TGTGCCAGCAGCCAAGATCTACTAGCGGGGGGTGCGTACCAAGAGACCCAGTACTTC. Combining the CDR3 with reference TRBV14 and TRBJ2-5 gives the whole variable domain EAGVTQFPSHSVIEKGQTVTLRCDPISGHDNLYWYRRVMGKEIKFLLHFVKESKQDESGMPNNRFLAERTGGTYSTLKVQPAELEDSGVYFCASSQDLLAGGAYQETQYFGPGTRLLVL.

The chain is built from TRBV7-6 and TRBJ1-1; TRBD1 matches 7 bases. The ends lost 3 bases at V and 2 bases at J; junction bases unmatched: 3. The CDR3 loop spans 14 amino acids. Germline CDR1 and CDR2: SGHVS and FNYEAQ. The CDR3 loop reads CASSLGQYNTEAFF. The DNA for the CDR3 is TGTGCCAGCAGCTTGGGACAGTATAACACTGAAGCTTTCTTT. Variable domain in full (rest from reference TRBV7-6 and TRBJ1-1): GAGVSQSPRYKVTKRGQDVALRCDPISGHVSLYWYRQALGQGPEFLTYFNYEAQQDKSGLPNDRFSAERPEGSISTLTIQRTEQRDSAMYRCASSLGQYNTEAFFGQGTRLTVV.

The genes are TRBV18 and TRBJ1-6; D gene ambiguous. This CDR3 region has 15 residues. Germline assignment: CDR1 KGHSH and CDR2 LQKENI. V dropped 2 bases and J dropped 5 bases, with 10 bases sitting between them. The CDR3 region has the DNA TGTGCCAGCTCACCAAGAGGGCGAGATAATTCACCCCTCCACTTT. Translated: CASSPRGRDNSPLHF.

This sequence joins TRBV10-3 and TRBJ2-7; 12 nucleotides match TRBD2. The CDR3 totals 14 residues. The V and J ends lost 8 bases and 7 bases, in that order; junction bases with no gene match: 9. Germline V gives CDR1 ENHRY, CDR2 SYGVKD. For the CDR3, the DNA is TGTGCCATCGCGGGACTAGCGGGTGGGGAGGAGCAGTACTTC. Encoded protein: CAIAGLAGGEEQYF.

The rearrangement joins TRBV11-2 to TRBJ1-4, with D tentatively TRBD1 (5 bases). The germline V gene has CDR1 SGHAT and CDR2 FQNNGV. Trimming removed 5 bases from V and 5 bases from J, with 12 bases in between. The CDR3 spans 14 residues. The CDR3 reads CASSLWGGNEKLFF. The CDR3 DNA follows: TGTGCCAGCAGCCTATGGGGGGGGAATGAAAAACTGTTTTTT. The full variable domain, in which reference TRBV11-2 and TRBJ1-4 provide the parts outside the CDR3, is EAGVAQSPRYKIIEKRQSVAFWCNPISGHATLYWYQQILGQGPKLLIQFQNNGVVDDSQLPKDRFSAERLKGVDSTLKIQPAKLEDSAVYLCASSLWGGNEKLFFGSGTQLSVL.

In its sample, this clone was seen a few times. The V and J genes are TRBV2 and TRBJ1-2; weak D call: TRBD1 (5 bases). CDR3 length: 13 amino acids. Germline CDR1 is SNHLY and CDR2 is FYNNEI. The V end lost 4 bases, the J end lost 2 bases, and 8 bases lay between the germline ends. CDR3 region: CASSGGGNYGYTF. As DNA, the CDR3 is TGTGCCAGCAGTGGCGGGGGAAACTATGGCTACACCTTC.

The J gene is TRBJ1-4, the V gene TRBV6-5; D may be TRBD1 (5 bases). This CDR3 contains 14 residues. The V gene lost 10 bases and the J gene lost 6 bases, with 18 bases spanning the gap. CDR1 is MNHEY and CDR2 is SVGAGI in the germline V gene. The CDR3 DNA sequence: TGTGCCACTCAATCAGGGCGGGGATATGAAAAACTGTTTTTT. Residues: CATQSGRGYEKLFF.

The chain has TRBV5-4 and TRBJ2-5; D may be TRBD2 (5 bases). CDR1 is SGHNT and CDR2 is YYREEE in the germline V gene (reference sequence). The V end was cut by 7 bases, the J end by 1 base, with 5 bases between. The length of the CDR3 is 11 residues. The CDR3 DNA sequence: TGTGCCAGCGGGAGCCAAGAGACCCAGTACTTC. It specifies CASGSQETQYF.